A single count supports the clone carrying this T cell receptor (beta chain). The data were obtained in a study of technical replicates of blood from a few donors. Clones were read by immunoSEQ multiplex PCR, and TCRdb kept only the in-frame ones, dropping some. The sample holds fewer than 100,000 clones, around 90% seen once. Per the germline V gene, CDR1 is SGHAT and CDR2 is FQNNGV. Trimming stripped 5 bases from V and 4 bases from J, with 22 bases between. The CDR3 runs to 17 residues. This chain links TRBV11-2 with TRBJ2-3; D perhaps matches TRBD2 (6 bases). Material: T cells isolated from PBMCs. The sequence came from a human donor in good health. The CDR3 loop is CASSRDALAGKADTQYF. The CDR3 DNA follows: TGTGCCAGCAGCCGAGACGCGTTGGCGGGGAAGGCAGATACGCAGTATTTT.